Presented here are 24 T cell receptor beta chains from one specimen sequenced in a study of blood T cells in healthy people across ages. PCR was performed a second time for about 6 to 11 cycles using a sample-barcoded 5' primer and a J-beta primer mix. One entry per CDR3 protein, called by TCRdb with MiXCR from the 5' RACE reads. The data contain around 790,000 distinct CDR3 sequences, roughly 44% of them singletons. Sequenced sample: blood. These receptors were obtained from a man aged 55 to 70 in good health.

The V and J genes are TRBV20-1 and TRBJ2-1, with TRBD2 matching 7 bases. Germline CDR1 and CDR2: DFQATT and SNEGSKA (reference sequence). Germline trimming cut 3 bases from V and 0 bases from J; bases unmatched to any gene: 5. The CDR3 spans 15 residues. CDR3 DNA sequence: TGCAGTGCTAGTCCGGGCGGGAGCTCCTACAATGAGCAGTTCTTC. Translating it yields CSASPGGSSYNEQFF.

The chain's CDR3 is CASSSRAQGATEAFF. CDR3 in DNA: TGTGCCAGCAGCTCCAGGGCCCAGGGGGCCACTGAAGCTTTCTTT. This sequence joins TRBV7-2 and TRBJ1-1; the match to TRBD1 covers 8 bases. The CDR3 extends over 15 amino acids. Germline CDR1 is SGHTA and CDR2 is FQGNSA. V lost 4 bases and J lost 4; bases outside the gene matches: 8.

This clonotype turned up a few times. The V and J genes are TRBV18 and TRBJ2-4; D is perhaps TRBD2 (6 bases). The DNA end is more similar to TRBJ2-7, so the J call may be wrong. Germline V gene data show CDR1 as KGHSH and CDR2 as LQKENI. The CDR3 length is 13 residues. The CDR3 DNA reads TGTGCCAGCTCACCACAGGAGGGATACGAGCAGTACTTC. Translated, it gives CASSPQEGYEQYF.

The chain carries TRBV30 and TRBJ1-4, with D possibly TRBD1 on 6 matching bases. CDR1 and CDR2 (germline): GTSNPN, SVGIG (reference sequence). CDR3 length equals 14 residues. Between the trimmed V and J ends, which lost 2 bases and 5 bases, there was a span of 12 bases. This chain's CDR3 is CAWSRGQRNEKLFF. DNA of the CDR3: TGTGCCTGGAGTCGGGGGCAGAGGAATGAAAAACTGTTTTTT.

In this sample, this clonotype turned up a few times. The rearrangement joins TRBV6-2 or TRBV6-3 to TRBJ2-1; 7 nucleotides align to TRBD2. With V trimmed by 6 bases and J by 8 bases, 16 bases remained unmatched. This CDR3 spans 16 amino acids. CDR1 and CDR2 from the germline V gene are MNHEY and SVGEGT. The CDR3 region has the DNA TGTGCCAGCAGGACCTTTGCACTAGAGGGGAGGGATGAGCAGTTCTTC. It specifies CASRTFALEGRDEQFF.

CDR3 coding DNA: TGTGCCAGCAGTTTACGACTAGCGGGTTTTAATGAGCAGTTCTTC. It translates to CASSLRLAGFNEQFF. The J gene is TRBJ2-1, the V gene TRBV27; 10 bases map to TRBD2. The CDR3 loop spans 15 amino acids. Unmatched junction bases numbered 5, after V lost 2 bases and J lost 7 bases. Germline lookup yields CDR1 MNHEY and CDR2 SMNVEV (reference sequence).

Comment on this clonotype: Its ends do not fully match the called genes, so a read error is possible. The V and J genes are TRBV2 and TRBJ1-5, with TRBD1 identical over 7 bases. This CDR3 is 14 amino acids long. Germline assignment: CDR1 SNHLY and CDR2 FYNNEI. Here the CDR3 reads CASREGTAHQPQHF. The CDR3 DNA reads TGTGCCAGCAGAGAAGGGACAGCTCATCAGCCCCAGCATTTT. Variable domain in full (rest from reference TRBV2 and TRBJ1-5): EPEVTQTPSHQVTQMGQEVILRCVPISNHLYFYWYRQILGQKVEFLVSFYNNEISEKSEIFDDQFSVERPDGSNFTLKIRSTKLEDSAMYFCASREGTAHQPQHFGDGTRLSIL.

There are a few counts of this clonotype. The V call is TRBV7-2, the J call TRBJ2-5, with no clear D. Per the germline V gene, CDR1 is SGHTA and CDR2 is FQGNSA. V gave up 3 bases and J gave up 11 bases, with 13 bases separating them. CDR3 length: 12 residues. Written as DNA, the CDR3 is TGTGCCAGCAGCTTCCGCGCCAGTCGGCAGTACTTC. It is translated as CASSFRASRQYF.

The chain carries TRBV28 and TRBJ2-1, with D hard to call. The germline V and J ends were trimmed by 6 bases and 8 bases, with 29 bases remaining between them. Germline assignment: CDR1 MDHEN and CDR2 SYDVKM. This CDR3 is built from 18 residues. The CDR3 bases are TGTGCCAGCAGGGTAGGCGGCAACCCTCGCAACCAAAGAGATGAGCAGTTCTTC. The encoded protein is CASRVGGNPRNQRDEQFF.

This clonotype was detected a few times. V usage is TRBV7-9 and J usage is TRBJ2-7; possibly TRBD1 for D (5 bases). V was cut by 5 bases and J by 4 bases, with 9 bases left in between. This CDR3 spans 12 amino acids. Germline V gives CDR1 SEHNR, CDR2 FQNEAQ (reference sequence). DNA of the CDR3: TGTGCCAGCAGCGCCCCAGGGTACGAGCAGTACTTC. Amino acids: CASSAPGYEQYF. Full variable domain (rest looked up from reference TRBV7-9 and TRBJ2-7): DTGVSQNPRHKITKRGQNVTFRCDPISEHNRLYWYRQTLGQGPEFLTYFQNEAQLEKSRLLSDRFSAERPKGSFSTLEIQRTEQGDSAMYLCASSAPGYEQYFGPGTRLTVT.

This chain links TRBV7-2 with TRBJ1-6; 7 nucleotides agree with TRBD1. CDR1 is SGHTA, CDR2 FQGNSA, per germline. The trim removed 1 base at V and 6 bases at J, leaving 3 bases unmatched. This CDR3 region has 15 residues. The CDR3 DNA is TGTGCCAGCAGCTTAGAGTACAGGGGTAATTCACCCCTCCACTTT. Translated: CASSLEYRGNSPLHF.

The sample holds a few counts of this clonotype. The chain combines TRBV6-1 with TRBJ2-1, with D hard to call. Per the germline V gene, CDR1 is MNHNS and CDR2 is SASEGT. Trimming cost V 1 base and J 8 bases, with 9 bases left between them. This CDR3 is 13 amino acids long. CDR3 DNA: TGTGCCAGCAGTGAAGGGAATGGGGATGAGCAGTTCTTC. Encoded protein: CASSEGNGDEQFF.

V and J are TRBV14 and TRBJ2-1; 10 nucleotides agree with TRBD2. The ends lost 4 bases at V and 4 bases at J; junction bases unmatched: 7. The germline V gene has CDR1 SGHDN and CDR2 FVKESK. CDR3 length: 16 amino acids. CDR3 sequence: CASSPRASGGYNEQFF. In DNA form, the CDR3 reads TGTGCCAGCAGCCCAAGGGCTAGCGGGGGTTACAATGAGCAGTTCTTC.

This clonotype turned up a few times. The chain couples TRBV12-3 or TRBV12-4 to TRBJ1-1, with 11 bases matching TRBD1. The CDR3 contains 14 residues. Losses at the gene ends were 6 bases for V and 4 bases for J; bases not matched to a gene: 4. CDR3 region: CASRTGTGGTEAFF. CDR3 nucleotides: TGTGCCAGCAGGACCGGGACAGGGGGCACTGAAGCTTTCTTT.

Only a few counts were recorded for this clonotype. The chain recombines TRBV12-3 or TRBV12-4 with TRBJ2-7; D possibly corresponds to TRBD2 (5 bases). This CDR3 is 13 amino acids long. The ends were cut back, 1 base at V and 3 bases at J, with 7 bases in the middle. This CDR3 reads CASSLDGNYEQYF. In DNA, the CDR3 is TGTGCCAGCAGTTTAGACGGGAACTACGAGCAGTACTTC.

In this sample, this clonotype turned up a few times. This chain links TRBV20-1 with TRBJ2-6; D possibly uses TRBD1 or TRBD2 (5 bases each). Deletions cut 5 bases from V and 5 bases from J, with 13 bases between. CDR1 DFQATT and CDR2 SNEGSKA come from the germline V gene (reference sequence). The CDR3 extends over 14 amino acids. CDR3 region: CSAGDGERANVLTF. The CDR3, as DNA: TGCAGTGCTGGGGACGGCGAACGGGCCAACGTCCTGACTTTC.

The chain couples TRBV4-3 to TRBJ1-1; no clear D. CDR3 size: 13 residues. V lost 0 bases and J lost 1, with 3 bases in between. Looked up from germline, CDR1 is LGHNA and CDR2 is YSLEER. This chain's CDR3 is CASSQEANTEAFF. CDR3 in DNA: TGCGCCAGCAGCCAAGAGGCGAACACTGAAGCTTTCTTT.

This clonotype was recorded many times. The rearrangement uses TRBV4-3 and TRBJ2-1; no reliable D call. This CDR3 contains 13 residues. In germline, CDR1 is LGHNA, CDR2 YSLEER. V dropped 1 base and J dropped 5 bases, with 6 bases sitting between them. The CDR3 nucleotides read TGCGCCAGCAGCCAAGGACTGCACAATGAGCAGTTCTTC. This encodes CASSQGLHNEQFF.

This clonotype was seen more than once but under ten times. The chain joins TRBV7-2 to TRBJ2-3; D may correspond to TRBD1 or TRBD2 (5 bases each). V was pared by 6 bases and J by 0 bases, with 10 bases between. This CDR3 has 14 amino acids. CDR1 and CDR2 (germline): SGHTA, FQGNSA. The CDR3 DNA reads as TGTGCCAGCAGGTTTGGGGGAAGCACAGATACGCAGTATTTT. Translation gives CASRFGGSTDTQYF.

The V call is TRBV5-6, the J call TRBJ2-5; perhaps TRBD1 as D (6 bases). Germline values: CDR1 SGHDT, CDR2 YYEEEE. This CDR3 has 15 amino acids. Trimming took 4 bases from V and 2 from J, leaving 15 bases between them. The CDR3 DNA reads TGTGCCAGCAGCCCGGTAGGACAGACGCAAGAGACCCAGTACTTC. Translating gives CASSPVGQTQETQYF. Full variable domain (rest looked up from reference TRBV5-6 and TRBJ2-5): DAGVTQSPTHLIKTRGQQVTLRCSPKSGHDTVSWYQQALGQGPQFIFQYYEEEERQRGNFPDRFSGHQFPNYSSELNVNALLLGDSALYLCASSPVGQTQETQYFGPGTRLLVL.

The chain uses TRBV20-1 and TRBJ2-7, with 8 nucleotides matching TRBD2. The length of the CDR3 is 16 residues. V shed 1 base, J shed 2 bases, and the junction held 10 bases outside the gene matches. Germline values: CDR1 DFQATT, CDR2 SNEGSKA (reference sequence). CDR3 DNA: TGCAGTGCTAGAGCGCCCCCGCGGGGGGTGACCTACGAGCAGTACTTC. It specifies CSARAPPRGVTYEQYF.

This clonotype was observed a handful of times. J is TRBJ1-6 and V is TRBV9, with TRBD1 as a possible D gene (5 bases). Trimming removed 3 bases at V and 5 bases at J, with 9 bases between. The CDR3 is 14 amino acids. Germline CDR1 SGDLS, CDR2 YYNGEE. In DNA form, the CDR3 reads TGTGCCAGCAGCGCGGGACTTAATAATTCACCCCTCCACTTT. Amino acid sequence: CASSAGLNNSPLHF.

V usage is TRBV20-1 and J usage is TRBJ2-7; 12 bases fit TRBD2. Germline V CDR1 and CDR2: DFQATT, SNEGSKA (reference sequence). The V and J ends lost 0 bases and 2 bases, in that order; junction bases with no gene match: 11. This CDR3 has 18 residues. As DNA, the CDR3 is TGCAGTGCTAGAGATCAAACTAGCGGGGGGCTCTTGACCTACGAGCAGTACTTC. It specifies CSARDQTSGGLLTYEQYF.

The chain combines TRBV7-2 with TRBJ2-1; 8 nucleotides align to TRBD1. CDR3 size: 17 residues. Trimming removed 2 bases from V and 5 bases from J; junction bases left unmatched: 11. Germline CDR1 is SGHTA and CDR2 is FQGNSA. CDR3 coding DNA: TGTGCCAGCAGCTTAACCCCCGGGGACAGGCCGAACAATGAGCAGTTCTTC. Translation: CASSLTPGDRPNNEQFF. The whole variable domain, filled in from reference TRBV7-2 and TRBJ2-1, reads GAGVSQSPSNKVTEKGKDVELRCDPISGHTALYWYRQSLGQGLEFLIYFQGNSAPDKSGLPSDRFSAERTGGSVSTLTIQRTQQEDSAVYLCASSLTPGDRPNNEQFFGPGTRLTVL.